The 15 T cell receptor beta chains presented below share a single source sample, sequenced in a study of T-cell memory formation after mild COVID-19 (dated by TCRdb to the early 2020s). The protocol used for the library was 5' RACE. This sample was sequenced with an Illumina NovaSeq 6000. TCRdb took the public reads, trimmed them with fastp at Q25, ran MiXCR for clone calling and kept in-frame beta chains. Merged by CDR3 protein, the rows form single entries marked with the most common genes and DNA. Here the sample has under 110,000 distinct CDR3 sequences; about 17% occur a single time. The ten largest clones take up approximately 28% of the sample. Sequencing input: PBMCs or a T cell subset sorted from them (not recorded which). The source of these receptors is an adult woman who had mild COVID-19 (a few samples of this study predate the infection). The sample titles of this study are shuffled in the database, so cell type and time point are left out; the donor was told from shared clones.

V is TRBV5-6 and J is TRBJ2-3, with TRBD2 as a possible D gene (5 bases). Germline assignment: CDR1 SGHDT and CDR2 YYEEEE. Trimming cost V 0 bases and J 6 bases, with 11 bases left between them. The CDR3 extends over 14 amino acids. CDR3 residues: CASSLGAAPDTQYF. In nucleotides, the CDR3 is TGTGCCAGCAGCTTGGGAGCGGCCCCTGATACGCAGTATTTT. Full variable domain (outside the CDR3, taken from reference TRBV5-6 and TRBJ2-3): DAGVTQSPTHLIKTRGQQVTLRCSPKSGHDTVSWYQQALGQGPQFIFQYYEEEERQRGNFPDRFSGHQFPNYSSELNVNALLLGDSALYLCASSLGAAPDTQYFGPGTRLTVL.

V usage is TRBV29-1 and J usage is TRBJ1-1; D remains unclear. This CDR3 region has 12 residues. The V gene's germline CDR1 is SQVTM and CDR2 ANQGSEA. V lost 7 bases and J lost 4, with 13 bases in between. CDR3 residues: CSDRTGITEAFF. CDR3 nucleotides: TGCAGCGATAGAACTGGGATCACTGAAGCTTTCTTT.

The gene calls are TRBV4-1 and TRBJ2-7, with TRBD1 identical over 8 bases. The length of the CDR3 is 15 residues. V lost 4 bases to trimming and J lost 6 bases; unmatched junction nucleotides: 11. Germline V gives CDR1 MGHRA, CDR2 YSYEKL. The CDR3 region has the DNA TGCGCCAGCAGCCCCCTGGACAGGGAAATCCGCGAGCAGTACTTC. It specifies CASSPLDREIREQYF.

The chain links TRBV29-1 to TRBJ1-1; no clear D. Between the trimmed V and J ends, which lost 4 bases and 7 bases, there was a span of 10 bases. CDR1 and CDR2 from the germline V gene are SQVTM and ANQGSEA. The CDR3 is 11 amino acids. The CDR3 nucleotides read TGCAGCGTTGCACCCGGGTTTGAAGCTTTCTTT. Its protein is CSVAPGFEAFF.

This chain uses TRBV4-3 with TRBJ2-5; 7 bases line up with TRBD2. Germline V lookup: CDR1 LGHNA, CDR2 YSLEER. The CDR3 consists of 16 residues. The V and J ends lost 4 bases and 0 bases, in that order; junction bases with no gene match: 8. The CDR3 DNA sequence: TGCGCCAGCAGCCGTGGGGGGGAAGGCGACCAAGAGACCCAGTACTTC. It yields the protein CASSRGGEGDQETQYF.

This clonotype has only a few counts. CDR3 in amino acids: CASSLGRQGGNTEAFF. In nucleotides, the CDR3 is TGCGCCAGCAGCCTCGGGAGGCAGGGGGGGAACACTGAAGCTTTCTTT. The V call is TRBV4-1, the J call TRBJ1-1; 7 bases agree with TRBD1. Germline V CDR1 and CDR2: MGHRA, YSYEKL. This CDR3 spans 16 amino acids. Germline trimming cut 4 bases from V and 1 base from J; bases unmatched to any gene: 9.

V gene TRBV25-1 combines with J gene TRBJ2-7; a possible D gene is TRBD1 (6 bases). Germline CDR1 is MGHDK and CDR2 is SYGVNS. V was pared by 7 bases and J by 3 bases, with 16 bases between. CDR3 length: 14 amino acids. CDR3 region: CASTPGHGYYEQYF. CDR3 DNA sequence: TGTGCCAGCACCCCGGGACACGGATACTACGAGCAGTACTTC.

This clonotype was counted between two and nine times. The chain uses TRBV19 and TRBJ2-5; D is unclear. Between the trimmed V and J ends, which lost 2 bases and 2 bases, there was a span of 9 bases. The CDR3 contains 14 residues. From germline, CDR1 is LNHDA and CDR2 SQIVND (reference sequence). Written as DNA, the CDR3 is TGTGCCAGTAGTATATGGCAGGAACAAGAGACCCAGTACTTC. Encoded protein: CASSIWQEQETQYF.

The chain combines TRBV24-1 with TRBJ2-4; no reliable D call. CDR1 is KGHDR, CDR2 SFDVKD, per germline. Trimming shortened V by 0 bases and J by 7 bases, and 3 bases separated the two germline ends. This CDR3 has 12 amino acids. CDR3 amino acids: CATSDLRNIQYF. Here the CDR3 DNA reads TGTGCCACCAGTGATTTGAGGAACATTCAGTACTTC.

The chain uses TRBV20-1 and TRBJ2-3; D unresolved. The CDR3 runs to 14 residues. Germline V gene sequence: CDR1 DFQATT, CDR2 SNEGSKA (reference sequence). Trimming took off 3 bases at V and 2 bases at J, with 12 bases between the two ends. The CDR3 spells CSARGFINTDTQYF. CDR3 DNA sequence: TGCAGTGCTAGGGGCTTTATCAACACAGATACGCAGTATTTT.

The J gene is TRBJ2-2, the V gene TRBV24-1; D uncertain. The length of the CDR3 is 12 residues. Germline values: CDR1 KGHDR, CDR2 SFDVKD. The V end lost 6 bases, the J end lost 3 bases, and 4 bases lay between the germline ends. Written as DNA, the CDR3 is TGTGCCACCAGTAGAGACACCGGGGAGCTGTTTTTT. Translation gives CATSRDTGELFF.

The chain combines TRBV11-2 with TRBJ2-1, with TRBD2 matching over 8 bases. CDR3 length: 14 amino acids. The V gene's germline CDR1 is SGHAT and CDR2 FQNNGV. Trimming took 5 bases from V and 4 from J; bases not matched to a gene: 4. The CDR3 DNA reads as TGTGCCAGCAGCAGGAGCGGGGGTTACAATGAGCAGTTCTTC. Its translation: CASSRSGGYNEQFF.

CDR3 residues: CASTSGQGNTEAFF. The CDR3, as DNA: TGCGCCAGCACGTCCGGACAGGGAAACACTGAAGCTTTCTTT. The V gene is TRBV5-1, the J gene TRBJ1-1; TRBD1 aligns across 8 bases. Germline loops: CDR1 SGHRS, CDR2 YFSETQ. CDR3 size: 14 residues. V was clipped by 6 bases and J by 2 bases; unmatched bases: 6.

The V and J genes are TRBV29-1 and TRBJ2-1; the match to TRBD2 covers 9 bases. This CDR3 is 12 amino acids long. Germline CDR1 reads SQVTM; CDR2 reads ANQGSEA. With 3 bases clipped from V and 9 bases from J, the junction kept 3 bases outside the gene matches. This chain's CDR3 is CSVEGLAPEQFF. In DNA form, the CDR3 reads TGCAGCGTTGAGGGACTAGCCCCTGAGCAGTTCTTC.

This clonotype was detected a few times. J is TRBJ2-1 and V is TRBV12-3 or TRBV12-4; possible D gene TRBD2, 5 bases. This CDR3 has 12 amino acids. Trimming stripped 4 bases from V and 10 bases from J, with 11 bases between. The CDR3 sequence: CASSSYRREQFF. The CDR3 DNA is TGTGCCAGCAGTTCCTATAGGAGGGAGCAGTTCTTC.